The TCR beta chain under discussion was sequenced for a study of T cells expressing NK-cell markers. In the study overall: Seven sequenced donors out of eight were HCMV-seropositive, one seronegative.

The CDR3 is 15 amino acids. Germline V gives CDR1 SGDLS, CDR2 YYNGEE. Study-level points and caveats: Researchers report these clonotypes also headed the CD3+CD56-NKG2C+ fraction in a few donors.

Of note for this clonotype: Its specificity is unknown.

TCR beta libraries carry UMIs added by 5'RACE template switching. Reanalyzing the 5' RACE reads, TCRdb keeps one entry per CDR3 protein, without DNA. Its table lists 500,000 to 700,000 distinct CDR3 sequences. Sequencing was carried out using blood T cells: a sorted CD56 or NKG2C T cell subset, CD4+ or CD8+ T cells, or bulk PBMC T cells (not recorded which). This sequence joins TRBV9 and TRBJ2-7; TCRdb names TRBD1, which stays unverified in the absence of DNA. The sequence derives from a man aged 18-30 years in good health. CDR3 protein: CASSARTGSTYEQYF. Based on the CDR3 plus reference TRBV9 and TRBJ2-7, the full variable domain is DSGVTQTPKHLITATGQRVTLRCSPRSGDLSVYWYQQSLDQGLQFLIQYYNGEERAKGNILERFSAQQFPDLHSELNLSSLELGDSALYFCASSARTGSTYEQYFGPGTRLTVT.